This record looks at one TCR beta chain sequence and its context. The antigen is unknown. The record originates from a study of cytomegalovirus exposure and HLA in healthy donors. Study-level points and caveats: Researchers reported in a later analysis that common viral pathogens appeared linked to several top clusters. Segments of the TCR beta V type were, in most cases, productive about 87% or about 30% of the time in an earlier analysis. The study found most TCR sequences rare, yet found some public TCRs in many donors.

PCR was performed using 60 Vbeta and 13 Jbeta primers. Generated by immunoSEQ multiplex PCR, the TCRdb table keeps only in-frame clones and is missing some. The sample shows under 250,000 clones, roughly four fifths of them seen only once. V dropped 2 bases and J dropped 5 bases, with 12 bases sitting between them. Germline V gene data show CDR1 as SGHRS and CDR2 as YFSETQ. The CDR3 has 14 amino acids. The chain combines TRBV5-1 with TRBJ2-3; no clear D gene. The clonotype originates from a woman aged 60-70 years in good health and CMV-seropositive. The sequenced sample consisted of PBMCs. Written as DNA, the CDR3 is TGCGCCAGCAGCTTACGACTGGTTGGAGATACGCAGTATTTT. The encoded protein is CASSLRLVGDTQYF. Based on the CDR3 plus reference TRBV5-1 and TRBJ2-3, the full variable domain is KAGVTQTPRYLIKTRGQQVTLSCSPISGHRSVSWYQQTPGQGLQFLFEYFSETQRNKGNFPGRFSGRQFSNSRSEMNVSTLELGDSALYLCASSLRLVGDTQYFGPGTRLTVL.